Here is one TCR beta chain with its context. Germline-derived CDR1 and CDR2 are LNHNV and YYDKDF (reference sequence). Trimming removed 0 bases from V and 4 bases from J, with 16 bases in between. There are 17 residues in the CDR3. The protocol was immunoSEQ multiplex PCR, while the TCRdb copy is restricted to in-frame clones and leaves out a portion. Of over 55,000 clones listed, 93% are singletons. The source of the sample is a study of T cell changes during pregnancy in multiple sclerosis. This sequence joins TRBV15 and TRBJ2-1, with TRBD2 as a possible D gene (5 bases). The clonotype was recovered from a female donor with multiple sclerosis, enrolled in a pregnancy study. Sequencing used peripheral blood, obtained after pregnancy. This CDR3 reads CATSRDKAAGFYNEQFF. CDR3 coding DNA: TGTGCCACCAGCAGAGATAAGGCTGCGGGCTTTTACAATGAGCAGTTCTTC.